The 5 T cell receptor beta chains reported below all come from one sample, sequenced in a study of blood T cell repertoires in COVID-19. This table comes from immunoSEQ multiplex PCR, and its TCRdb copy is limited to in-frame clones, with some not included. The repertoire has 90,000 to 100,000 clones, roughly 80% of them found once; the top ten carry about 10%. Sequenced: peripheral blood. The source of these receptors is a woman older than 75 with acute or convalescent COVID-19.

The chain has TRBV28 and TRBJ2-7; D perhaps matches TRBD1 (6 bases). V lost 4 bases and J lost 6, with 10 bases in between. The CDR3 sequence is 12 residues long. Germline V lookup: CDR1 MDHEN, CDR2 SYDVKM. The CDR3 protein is CASSYDRREQYF. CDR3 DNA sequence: TGTGCCAGCAGTTACGACAGGCGCGAGCAGTACTTC.

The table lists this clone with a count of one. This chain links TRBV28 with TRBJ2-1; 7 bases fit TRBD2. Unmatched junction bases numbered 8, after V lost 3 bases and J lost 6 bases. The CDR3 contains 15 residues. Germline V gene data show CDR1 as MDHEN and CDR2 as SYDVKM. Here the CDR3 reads CASSFERGGGNEQFF. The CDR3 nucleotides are TGTGCCAGCAGTTTTGAGCGGGGTGGGGGCAATGAGCAGTTCTTC. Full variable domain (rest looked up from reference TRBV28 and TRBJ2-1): DVKVTQSSRYLVKRTGEKVFLECVQDMDHENMFWYRQDPGLGLRLIYFSYDVKMKEKGDIPEGYSVSREKKERFSLILESASTNQTSMYLCASSFERGGGNEQFFGPGTRLTVL.

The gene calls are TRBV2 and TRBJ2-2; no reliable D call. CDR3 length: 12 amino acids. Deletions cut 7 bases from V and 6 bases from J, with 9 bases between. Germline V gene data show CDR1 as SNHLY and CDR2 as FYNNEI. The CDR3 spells CASNVRSGELFF. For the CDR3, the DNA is TGTGCCAGCAATGTCCGTTCCGGGGAGCTGTTTTTT.

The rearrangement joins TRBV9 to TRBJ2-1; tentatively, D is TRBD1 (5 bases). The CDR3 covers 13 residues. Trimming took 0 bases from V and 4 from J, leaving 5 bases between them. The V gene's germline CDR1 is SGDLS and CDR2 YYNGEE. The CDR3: CASSVEGYNEQFF. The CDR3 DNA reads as TGTGCCAGCAGCGTAGAGGGGTACAATGAGCAGTTCTTC.

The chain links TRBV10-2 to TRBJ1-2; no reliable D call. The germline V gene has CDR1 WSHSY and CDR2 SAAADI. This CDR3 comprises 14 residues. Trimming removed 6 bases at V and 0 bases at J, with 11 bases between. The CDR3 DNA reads TGCGCCAGCAGCGGGGTCCGGACTAACTATGGCTACACCTTC. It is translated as CASSGVRTNYGYTF.